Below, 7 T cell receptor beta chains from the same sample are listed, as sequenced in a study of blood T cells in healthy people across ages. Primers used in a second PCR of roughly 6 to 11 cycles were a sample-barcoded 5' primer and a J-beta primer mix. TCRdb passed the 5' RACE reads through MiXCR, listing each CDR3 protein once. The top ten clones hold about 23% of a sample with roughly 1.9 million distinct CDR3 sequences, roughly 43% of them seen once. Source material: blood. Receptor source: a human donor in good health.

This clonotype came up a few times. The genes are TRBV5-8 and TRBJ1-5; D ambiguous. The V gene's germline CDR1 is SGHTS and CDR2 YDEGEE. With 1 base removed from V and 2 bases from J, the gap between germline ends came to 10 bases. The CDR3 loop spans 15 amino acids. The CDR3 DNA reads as TGTGCCAGCAGCTTGAGGGTGTGGGGCAATCAGCCCCAGCATTTT. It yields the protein CASSLRVWGNQPQHF.

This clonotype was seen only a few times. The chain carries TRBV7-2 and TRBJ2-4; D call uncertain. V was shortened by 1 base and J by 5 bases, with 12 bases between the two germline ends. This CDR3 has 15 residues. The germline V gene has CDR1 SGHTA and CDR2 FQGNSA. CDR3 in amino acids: CASSLGGQVENIQYF. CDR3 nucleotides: TGTGCCAGCAGCTTAGGCGGCCAGGTCGAAAACATTCAGTACTTC.

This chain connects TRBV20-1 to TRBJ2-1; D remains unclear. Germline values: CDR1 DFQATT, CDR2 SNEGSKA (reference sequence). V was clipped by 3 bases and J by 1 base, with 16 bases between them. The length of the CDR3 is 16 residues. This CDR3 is CSASRMTYGSYNEQFF. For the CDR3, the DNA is TGCAGTGCTAGTCGCATGACATATGGGTCCTACAATGAGCAGTTCTTC.

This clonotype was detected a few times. CDR3 DNA sequence: TGTGCCAGCAGCGTAGTATTGGGGAACACTGAAGCTTTCTTT. It yields the protein CASSVVLGNTEAFF. The J gene is TRBJ1-1, the V gene TRBV9, with D unclear. Germline CDR1 and CDR2: SGDLS and YYNGEE. CDR3 length equals 14 residues. V was clipped by 0 bases and J by 1 base, with 7 bases between them.

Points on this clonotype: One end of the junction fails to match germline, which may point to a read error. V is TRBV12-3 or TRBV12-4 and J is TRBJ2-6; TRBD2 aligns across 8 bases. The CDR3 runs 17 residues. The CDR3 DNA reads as TGTGCCAGCAGTCGCGGGACACCCCTCGGGGGGGTCAACGTCCTGACTTTC. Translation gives CASSRGTPLGGVNVLTF.

The DNA of the CDR3 is TGTGCCAGCAGCGAGGACAGGGGGCGCCACGAGCAGTACTTC. Protein: CASSEDRGRHEQYF. The chain uses TRBV7-2 and TRBJ2-7; 11 bases are a match to TRBD1. The CDR3 spans 14 residues. The V and J ends lost 5 bases and 5 bases, in that order; junction bases with no gene match: 5. Germline V gene data show CDR1 as SGHTA and CDR2 as FQGNSA.

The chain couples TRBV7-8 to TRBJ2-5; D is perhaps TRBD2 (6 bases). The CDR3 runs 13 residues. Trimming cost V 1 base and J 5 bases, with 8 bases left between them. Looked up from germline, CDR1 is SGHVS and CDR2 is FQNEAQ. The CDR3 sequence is CASSLGEAETQYF. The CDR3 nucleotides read TGTGCCAGCAGCTTAGGGGAGGCTGAGACCCAGTACTTC.